This is a list of T cell receptor beta chains from one sample in a study of Ad26.COV2.S vaccination and SARS-CoV-2 variants. The table came from immunoSEQ multiplex PCR; TCRdb's copy has only in-frame clones and leaves some out. The repertoire has around 320,000 clones, about 86% of them found once; the top ten carry under 2%. The sample consisted of peripheral blood, taken in a trial of Ad26.COV2.S vaccine versus placebo. These receptors were taken from a person aged 18-60 years who received the Ad26.COV2.S COVID-19 vaccine or a placebo. Each CDR3 is given with its conserved first and last residue. Fields, in order: V gene, J gene, clone size, D gene, CDR3 protein, CDR3 DNA. D genes are given only for firm matches. Clone size is shown for a subset of rows, as once, few, many or a class of expanded clone.

TRBV27	TRBJ2-3	.	.	CASSLLRVPSTDTQYF	TGTGCCAGCAGTTTACTCCGGGTCCCTAGCACAGATACGCAGTATTTT
TRBV5-1	TRBJ1-2	.	.	CASSLETGLGGYTF	TGCGCCAGCAGCTTGGAAACGGGCCTGGGGGGCTACACCTTC
TRBV7-8	TRBJ2-2	few	TRBD2	CASSLGLAGASQMELFF	TGTGCCAGCAGCTTAGGTCTAGCGGGGGCCTCCCAAATGGAGCTGTTTTTT
TRBV20-1	TRBJ2-7	.	.	CSASPPSGVYEQYF	TGCAGTGCTAGTCCCCCGTCGGGGGTCTACGAGCAGTACTTC
TRBV3-1/TRBV3-2	TRBJ1-3	few	.	CASSHFIGQVPGNTIYF	TGTGCCAGCAGCCACTTTATTGGGCAGGTCCCCGGGAACACCATATATTTT
TRBV2	TRBJ2-2	once	.	CASHHHEQRNTGELFF	TGTGCCAGCCACCACCACGAACAGAGGAACACCGGGGAGCTGTTTTTT
TRBV21-1	TRBJ1-2	.	.	CASGNRGRGGYTF	TGTGCCAGCGGGAACAGGGGGCGGGGTGGCTACACCTTC
TRBV5-1	TRBJ1-4	.	TRBD1	CASSQGPDRGGPHENLFF	TGCGCCAGCAGCCAGGGACCAGACAGGGGGGGACCCCATGAAAACCTGTTTTTT
TRBV7-2	TRBJ1-1	.	.	CASSSTGPTTHTEAFF	TGTGCCAGCAGCTCTACAGGGCCCACTACCCACACTGAAGCTTTCTTT
TRBV15	TRBJ2-3	.	TRBD2	CATSRYPGRGGTDTQYF	TGTGCCACCAGCAGATACCCCGGGAGGGGGGGCACAGATACGCAGTATTTT
TRBV6-5	TRBJ1-1	.	TRBD1	CASRPTGVTEAFF	TGTGCCAGCAGACCAACAGGGGTCACTGAAGCTTTCTTT